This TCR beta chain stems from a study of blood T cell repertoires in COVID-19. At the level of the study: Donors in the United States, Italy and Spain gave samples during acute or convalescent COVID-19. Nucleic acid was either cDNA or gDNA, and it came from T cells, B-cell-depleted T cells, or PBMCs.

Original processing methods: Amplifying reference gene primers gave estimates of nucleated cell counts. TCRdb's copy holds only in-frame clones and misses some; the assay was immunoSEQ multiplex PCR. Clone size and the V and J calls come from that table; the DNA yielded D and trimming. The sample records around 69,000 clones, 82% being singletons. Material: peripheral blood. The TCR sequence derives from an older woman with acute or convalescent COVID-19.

The CDR3 DNA reads as TGTGCCAGCAGCCCTAGCGGAAACATTCAGTACTTC. Protein sequence: CASSPSGNIQYF. This rearrangement joins TRBV7-6 to TRBJ2-4; 7 nucleotides agree with TRBD2. The CDR3 has 12 residues. Germline assignment: CDR1 SGHVS and CDR2 FNYEAQ. With 5 bases clipped from V and 6 bases from J, the junction kept 1 base outside the gene matches.